This TCR beta chain was sequenced in a study of cytomegalovirus exposure and HLA in healthy donors. Study overall: A data release that came early held 80 million to 95 million unique TCRs from HLA-typed donors. Study-wide results and caveats: TCR association rates varied by HLA locus in a later analysis, with DRB1 highest and HLA-C lowest. It emerged from a later analysis that several of the most significant clusters appeared to be linked to common viral pathogens.

Comment on this clone: The antigen is undetermined.

The ends were cut back, 6 bases at V and 7 bases at J, with 18 bases in the middle. Germline V gene lookup returns CDR1 SEHNR and CDR2 FQNEAQ (reference sequence). The CDR3 is 15 amino acids. The PCR ran on 60 Vbeta and 13 Jbeta primers. Measured with immunoSEQ multiplex PCR; TCRdb has only the in-frame clones, and not every one. The table shows 90,000 to 110,000 clones, with roughly 76% occurring only once. This sequence joins TRBV7-9 and TRBJ1-4, with D tentatively TRBD1 (5 bases). The TCR originated in a young man in good health and CMV-seropositive. Sequenced input: PBMCs. CDR3 DNA: TGTGCCAGCAGTCAACCCGGGCCCGGGGGTGAAAAACTGTTTTTT. Translated: CASSQPGPGGEKLFF. Drawing the rest from reference TRBV7-9 and TRBJ1-4, the complete variable domain is DTGVSQNPRHKITKRGQNVTFRCDPISEHNRLYWYRQTLGQGPEFLTYFQNEAQLEKSRLLSDRFSAERPKGSFSTLEIQRTEQGDSAMYLCASSQPGPGGEKLFFGSGTQLSVL.